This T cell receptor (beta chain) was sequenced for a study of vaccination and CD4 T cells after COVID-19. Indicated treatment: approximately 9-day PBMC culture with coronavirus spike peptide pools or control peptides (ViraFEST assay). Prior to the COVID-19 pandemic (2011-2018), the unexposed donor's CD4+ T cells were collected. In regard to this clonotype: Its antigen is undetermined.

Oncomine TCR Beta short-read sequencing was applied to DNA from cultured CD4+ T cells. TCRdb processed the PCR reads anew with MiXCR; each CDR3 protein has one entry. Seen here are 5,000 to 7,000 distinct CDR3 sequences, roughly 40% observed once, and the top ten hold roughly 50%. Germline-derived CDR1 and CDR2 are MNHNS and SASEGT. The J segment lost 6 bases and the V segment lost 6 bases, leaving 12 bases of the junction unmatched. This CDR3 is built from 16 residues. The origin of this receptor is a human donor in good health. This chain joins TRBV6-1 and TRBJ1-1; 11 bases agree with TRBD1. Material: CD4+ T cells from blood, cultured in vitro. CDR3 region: CASSSMDRGRGAEAFF. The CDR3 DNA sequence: TGTGCCAGCAGCTCCATGGACAGGGGGCGAGGGGCTGAAGCTTTCTTT.